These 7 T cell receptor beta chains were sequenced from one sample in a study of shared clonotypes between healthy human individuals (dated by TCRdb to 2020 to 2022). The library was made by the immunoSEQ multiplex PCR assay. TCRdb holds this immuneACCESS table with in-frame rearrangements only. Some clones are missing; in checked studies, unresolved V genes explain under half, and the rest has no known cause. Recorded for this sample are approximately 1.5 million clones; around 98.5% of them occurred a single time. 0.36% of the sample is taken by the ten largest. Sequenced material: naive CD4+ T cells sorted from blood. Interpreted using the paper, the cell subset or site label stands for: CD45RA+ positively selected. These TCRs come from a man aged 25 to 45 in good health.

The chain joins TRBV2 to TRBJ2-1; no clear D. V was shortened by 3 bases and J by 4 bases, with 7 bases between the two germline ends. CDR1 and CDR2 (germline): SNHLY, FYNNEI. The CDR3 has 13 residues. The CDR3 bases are TGTGCCAGCAGTGAGGTGGAGTACAATGAGCAGTTCTTC. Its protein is CASSEVEYNEQFF.

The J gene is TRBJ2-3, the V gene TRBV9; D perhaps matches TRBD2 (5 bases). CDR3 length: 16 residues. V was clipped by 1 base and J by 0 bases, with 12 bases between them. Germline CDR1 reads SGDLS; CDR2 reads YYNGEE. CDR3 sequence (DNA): TGTGCCAGCAGCGTATACGGCGGGCAGAGCACAGATACGCAGTATTTT. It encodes CASSVYGGQSTDTQYF.

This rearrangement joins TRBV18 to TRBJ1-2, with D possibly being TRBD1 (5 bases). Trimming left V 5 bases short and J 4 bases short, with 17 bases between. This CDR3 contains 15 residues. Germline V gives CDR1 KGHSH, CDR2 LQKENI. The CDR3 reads CASSSKTGTIYGYTF. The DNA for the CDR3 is TGTGCCAGCTCATCCAAAACCGGGACGATCTATGGCTACACCTTC.

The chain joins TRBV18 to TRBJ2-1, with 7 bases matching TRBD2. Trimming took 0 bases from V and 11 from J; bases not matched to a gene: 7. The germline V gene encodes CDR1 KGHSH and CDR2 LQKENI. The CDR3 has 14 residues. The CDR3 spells CASSPPSLANQQFF. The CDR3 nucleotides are TGTGCCAGCTCACCACCGTCACTAGCGAATCAGCAGTTCTTC.

CDR3 loop: CAWSARTDTQYF. In DNA form, the CDR3 reads TGTGCCTGGAGTGCCAGGACCGATACGCAGTATTTT. The chain combines TRBV30 with TRBJ2-3, with no clear D. The V gene's germline CDR1 is GTSNPN and CDR2 SVGIG (reference sequence). The CDR3 has 12 residues. V lost 1 base, J lost 6 bases, and 8 bases lay in between.

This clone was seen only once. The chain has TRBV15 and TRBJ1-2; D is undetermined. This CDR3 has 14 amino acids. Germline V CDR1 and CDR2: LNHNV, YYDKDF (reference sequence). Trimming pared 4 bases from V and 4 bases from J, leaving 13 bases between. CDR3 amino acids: CATSNRAGSYGYTF. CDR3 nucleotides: TGTGCCACCAGCAATAGGGCAGGCTCCTATGGCTACACCTTC.

CDR3 amino acids: CASSPSINTDTQYF. As DNA, the CDR3 is TGTGCCAGCTCACCCTCTATAAATACAGATACGCAGTATTTT. V is TRBV18 and J is TRBJ2-3; D gene uncertain. V lost 3 bases, J lost 3 bases, and 10 bases lay in between. Germline CDR1 is KGHSH and CDR2 is LQKENI. The CDR3 runs to 14 residues.